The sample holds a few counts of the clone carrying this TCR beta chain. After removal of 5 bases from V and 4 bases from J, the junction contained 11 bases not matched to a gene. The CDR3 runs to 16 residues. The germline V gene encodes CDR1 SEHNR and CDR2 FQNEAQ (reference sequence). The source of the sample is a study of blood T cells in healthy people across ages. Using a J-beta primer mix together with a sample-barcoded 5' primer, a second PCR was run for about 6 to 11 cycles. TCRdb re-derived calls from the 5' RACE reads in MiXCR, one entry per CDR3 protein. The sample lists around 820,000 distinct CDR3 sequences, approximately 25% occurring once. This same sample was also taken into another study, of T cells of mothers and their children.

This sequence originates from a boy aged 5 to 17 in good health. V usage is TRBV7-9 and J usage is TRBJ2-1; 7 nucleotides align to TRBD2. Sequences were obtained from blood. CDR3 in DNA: TGTGCCAGCAGCCCCCCAGGACTAGACAGATACAATGAGCAGTTCTTC. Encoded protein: CASSPPGLDRYNEQFF.